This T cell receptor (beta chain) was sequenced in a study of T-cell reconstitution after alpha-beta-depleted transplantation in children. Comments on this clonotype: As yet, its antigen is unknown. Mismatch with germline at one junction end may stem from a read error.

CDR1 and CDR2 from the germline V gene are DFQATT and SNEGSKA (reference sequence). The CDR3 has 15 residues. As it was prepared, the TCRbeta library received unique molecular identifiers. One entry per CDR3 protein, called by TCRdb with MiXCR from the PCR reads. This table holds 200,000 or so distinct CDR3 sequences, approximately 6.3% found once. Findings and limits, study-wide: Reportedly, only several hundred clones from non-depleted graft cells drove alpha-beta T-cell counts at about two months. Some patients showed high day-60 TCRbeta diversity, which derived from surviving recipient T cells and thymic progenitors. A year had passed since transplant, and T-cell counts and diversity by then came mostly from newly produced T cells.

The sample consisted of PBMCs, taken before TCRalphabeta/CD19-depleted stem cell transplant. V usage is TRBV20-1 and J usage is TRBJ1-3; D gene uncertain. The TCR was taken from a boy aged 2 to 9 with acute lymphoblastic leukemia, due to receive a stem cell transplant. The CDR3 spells CCASPPRGSGNTIYF. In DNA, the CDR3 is TGCTGTGCTAGCCCCCCCCGGGGCTCTGGAAACACCATATATTTT.